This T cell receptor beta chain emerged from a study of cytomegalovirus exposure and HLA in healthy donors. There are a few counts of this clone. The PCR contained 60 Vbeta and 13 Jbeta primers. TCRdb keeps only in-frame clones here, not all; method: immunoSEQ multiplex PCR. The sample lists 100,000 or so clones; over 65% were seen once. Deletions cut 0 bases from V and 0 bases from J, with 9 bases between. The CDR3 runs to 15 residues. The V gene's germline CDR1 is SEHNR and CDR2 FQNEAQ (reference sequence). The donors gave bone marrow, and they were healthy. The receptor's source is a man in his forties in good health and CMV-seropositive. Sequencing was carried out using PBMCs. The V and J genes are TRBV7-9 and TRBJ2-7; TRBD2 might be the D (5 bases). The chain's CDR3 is CASSLADLGSYEQYF. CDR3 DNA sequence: TGTGCCAGCAGCTTAGCGGACTTAGGCTCCTACGAGCAGTACTTC.